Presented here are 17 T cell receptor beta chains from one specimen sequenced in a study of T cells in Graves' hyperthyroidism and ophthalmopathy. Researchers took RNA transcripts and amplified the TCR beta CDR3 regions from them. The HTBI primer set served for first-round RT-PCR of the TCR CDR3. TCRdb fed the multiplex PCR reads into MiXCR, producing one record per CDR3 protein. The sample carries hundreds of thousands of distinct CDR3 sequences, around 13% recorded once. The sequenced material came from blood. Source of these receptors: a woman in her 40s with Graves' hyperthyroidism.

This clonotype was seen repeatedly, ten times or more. This CDR3 is CASSRVGRENTEAFF. The DNA for the CDR3 is TGTGCCAGCTCACGTGTGGGCAGAGAGAACACTGAAGCTTTCTTT. This chain uses TRBV18 with TRBJ1-1; D ambiguous. CDR3 length equals 15 residues. The V gene lost 4 bases and the J gene lost 1 base, with 13 bases spanning the gap. Germline values: CDR1 KGHSH, CDR2 LQKENI.

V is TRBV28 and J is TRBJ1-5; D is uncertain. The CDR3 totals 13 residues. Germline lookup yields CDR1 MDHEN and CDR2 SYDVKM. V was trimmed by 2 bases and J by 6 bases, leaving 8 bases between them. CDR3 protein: CASSLTASQPQHF. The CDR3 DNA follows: TGTGCCAGCAGTTTAACGGCCAGTCAGCCCCAGCATTTT.

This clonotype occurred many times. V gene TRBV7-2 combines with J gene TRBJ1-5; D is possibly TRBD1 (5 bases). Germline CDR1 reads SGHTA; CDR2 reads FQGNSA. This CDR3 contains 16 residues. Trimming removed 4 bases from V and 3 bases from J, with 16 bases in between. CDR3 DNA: TGTGCCAGCAGCTCTGGATCGGGACTTTTCAATCAGCCCCAGCATTTT. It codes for CASSSGSGLFNQPQHF.

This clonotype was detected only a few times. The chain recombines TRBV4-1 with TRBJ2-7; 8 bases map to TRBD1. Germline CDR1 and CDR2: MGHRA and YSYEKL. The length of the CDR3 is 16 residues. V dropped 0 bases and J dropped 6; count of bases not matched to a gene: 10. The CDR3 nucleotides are TGCGCCAGCAGCCAAGATCTTGCAGGGGGCATGGGCGAGCAGTACTTC. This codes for CASSQDLAGGMGEQYF.

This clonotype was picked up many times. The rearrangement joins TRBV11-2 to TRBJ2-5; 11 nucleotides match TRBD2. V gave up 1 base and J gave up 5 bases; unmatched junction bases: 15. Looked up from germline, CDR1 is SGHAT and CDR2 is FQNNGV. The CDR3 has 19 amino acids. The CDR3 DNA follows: TGTGCCAGCAGCTTAGGGATGTTTACTAGCGGGAGAAATTTCGAGACCCAGTACTTC. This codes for CASSLGMFTSGRNFETQYF.

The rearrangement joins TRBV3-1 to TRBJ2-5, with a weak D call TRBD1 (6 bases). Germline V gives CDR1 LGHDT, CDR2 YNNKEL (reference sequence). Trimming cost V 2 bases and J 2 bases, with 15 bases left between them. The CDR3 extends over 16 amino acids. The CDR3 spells CASSQFQRGIQETQYF. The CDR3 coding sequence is TGTGCCAGCAGCCAATTCCAAAGGGGGATACAAGAGACCCAGTACTTC.

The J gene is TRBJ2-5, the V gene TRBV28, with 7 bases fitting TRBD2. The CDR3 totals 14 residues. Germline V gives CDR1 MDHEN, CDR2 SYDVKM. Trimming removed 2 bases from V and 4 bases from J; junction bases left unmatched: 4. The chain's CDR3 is CASSLNGGRETQYF. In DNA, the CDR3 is TGTGCCAGCAGTTTAAATGGCGGGAGAGAGACCCAGTACTTC.

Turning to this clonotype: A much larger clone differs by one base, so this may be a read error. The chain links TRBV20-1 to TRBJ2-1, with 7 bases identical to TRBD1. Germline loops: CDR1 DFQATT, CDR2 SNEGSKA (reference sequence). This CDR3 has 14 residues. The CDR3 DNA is TGCAGTGCTCCTGACAGGGCATTTGGCAATGAGCAGTCCTTC. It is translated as CSAPDRAFGNEQSF.

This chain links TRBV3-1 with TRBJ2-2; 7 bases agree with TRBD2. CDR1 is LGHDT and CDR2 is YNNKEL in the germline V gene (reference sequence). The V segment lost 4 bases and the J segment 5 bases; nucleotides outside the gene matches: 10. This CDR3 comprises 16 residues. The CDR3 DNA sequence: TGTGCCAGCAGCCGCCTTGGGCCTAGCGGAACCGGGGAGCTGTTTTTT. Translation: CASSRLGPSGTGELFF.

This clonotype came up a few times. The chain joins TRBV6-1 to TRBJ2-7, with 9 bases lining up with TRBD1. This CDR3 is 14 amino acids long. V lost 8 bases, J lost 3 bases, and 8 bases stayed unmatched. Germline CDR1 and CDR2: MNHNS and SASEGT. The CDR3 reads CASGVGQGLYEQYF. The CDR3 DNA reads TGTGCCAGCGGCGTGGGACAGGGCCTCTACGAGCAGTACTTC.

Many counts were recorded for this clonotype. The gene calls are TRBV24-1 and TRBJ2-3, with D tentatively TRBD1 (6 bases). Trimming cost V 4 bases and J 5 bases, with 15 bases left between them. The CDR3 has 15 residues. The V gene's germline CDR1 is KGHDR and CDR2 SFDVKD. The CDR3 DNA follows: TGTGCCACCAGTGACCATGGGCAGGGGAGAGATACGCAGTATTTT. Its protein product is CATSDHGQGRDTQYF.

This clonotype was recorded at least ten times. The CDR3 DNA reads TGTGCCAGCAGCTTAGCTGTTAGGAGAGAGACCCAGTACTTC. Its protein product is CASSLAVRRETQYF. This chain joins TRBV11-2 and TRBJ2-5; D call uncertain. V dropped 1 base and J dropped 4 bases, with 10 bases sitting between them. This CDR3 has 14 residues. The germline gives CDR1 SGHAT, CDR2 FQNNGV.

The CDR3 DNA follows: TGTGCCTGGAGTGGGATTAGCGGGAGGAACTACAATGAGCAGTTCTTC. As protein: CAWSGISGRNYNEQFF. The V gene is TRBV30, the J gene TRBJ2-1, with 10 bases that match TRBD2. The CDR3 totals 16 residues. In germline, CDR1 is GTSNPN, CDR2 SVGIG (reference sequence). V shed 1 base, J shed 3 bases, and the junction held 6 bases outside the gene matches.

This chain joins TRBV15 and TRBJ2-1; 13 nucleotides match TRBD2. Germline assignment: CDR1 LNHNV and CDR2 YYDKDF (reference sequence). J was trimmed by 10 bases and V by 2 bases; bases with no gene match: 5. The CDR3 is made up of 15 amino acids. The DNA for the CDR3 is TGTGCCACCAGCAGAACGGGACTAGCGGGGAGGGAGCAGTTCTTC. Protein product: CATSRTGLAGREQFF.

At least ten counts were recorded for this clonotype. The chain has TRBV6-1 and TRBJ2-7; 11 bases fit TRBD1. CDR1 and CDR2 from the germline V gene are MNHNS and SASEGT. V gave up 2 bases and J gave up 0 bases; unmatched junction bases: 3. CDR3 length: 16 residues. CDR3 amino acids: CASSERGQGGSYEQYF. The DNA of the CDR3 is TGTGCCAGCAGTGAACGGGGACAGGGGGGCTCCTACGAGCAGTACTTC.

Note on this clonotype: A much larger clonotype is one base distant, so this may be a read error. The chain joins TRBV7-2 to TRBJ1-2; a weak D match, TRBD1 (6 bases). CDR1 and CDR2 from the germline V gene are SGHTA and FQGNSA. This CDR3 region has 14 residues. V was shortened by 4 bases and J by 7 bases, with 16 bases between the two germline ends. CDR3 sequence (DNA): TGTGCCAGCAGCTCCCAACGGGGGGGCAGTGGCTACACCTTC. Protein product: CASSSQRGGSGYTF. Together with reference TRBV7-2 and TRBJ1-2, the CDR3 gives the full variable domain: GAGVSQSPSNKVTEKGKDVELRCDPISGHTALYWYRQSLGQGLEFLIYFQGNSAPDKSGLPSDRFSAERTGGSVSTLTIQRTQQEDSAVYLCASSSQRGGSGYTFGSGTRLTVV.

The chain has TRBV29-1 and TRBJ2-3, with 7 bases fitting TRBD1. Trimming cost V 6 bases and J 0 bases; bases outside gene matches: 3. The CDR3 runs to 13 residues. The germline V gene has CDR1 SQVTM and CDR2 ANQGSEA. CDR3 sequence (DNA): TGCAGCGTCTCGACAGGGAGCACAGATACGCAGTATTTT. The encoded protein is CSVSTGSTDTQYF.